This is a list of T cell receptor beta chains from one sample in a study of cytomegalovirus exposure and HLA in healthy donors. Sequenced by immunoSEQ multiplex PCR; TCRdb stores in-frame clones only, minus some. Counted here are about 180,000 clones, 65% to 85% occurring once; the ten biggest clones make up around 1.4%. The sequencing input was PBMCs. The receptors come from a girl aged 10 to 17 in good health and CMV-seropositive. The CDR3 runs from the conserved cysteine through the conserved F or W. The D gene is left open where the match is weak. Clone size is stated in some rows and not others, as once, few, many or a class when expanded.

d_call	v_call	clone_size	j_call	cdr3_aa	cdr3_nt
TRBD2	TRBV6-5	-	TRBJ2-7	CASSYRGAGGRYEQYF	TGTGCCAGCAGTTACCGGGGTGCGGGAGGGCGGTACGAGCAGTACTTC
TRBD1	TRBV6-5	-	TRBJ1-1	CASSYSAGGNTEAFF	TGTGCCAGCAGTTACTCCGCAGGGGGGAACACTGAAGCTTTCTTT
-	TRBV14	-	TRBJ2-6	CASSLQGANVLTF	TGTGCCAGCAGCCTTCAGGGGGCCAACGTCCTGACTTTC
TRBD2	TRBV10-1	-	TRBJ2-3	CASTETVREGSTDTQYF	TGCGCCAGCACCGAAACCGTACGGGAGGGCAGCACAGATACGCAGTATTTT
-	TRBV20-1	-	TRBJ1-1	CSARDPVRAFF	TGCAGTGCTAGAGACCCCGTGAGGGCTTTCTTT
TRBD1	TRBV9	-	TRBJ2-3	CASSPRDRGLSSTDTQYF	TGTGCCAGCAGCCCTCGGGACAGGGGGCTATCTAGCACAGATACGCAGTATTTT
TRBD1	TRBV7-6	-	TRBJ2-7	CASSFGQGDHEQYF	TGTGCCAGCAGCTTCGGACAGGGGGACCACGAGCAGTACTTC
-	TRBV14	-	TRBJ2-7	CASSQDSGNEQYF	TGTGCCAGCAGCCAAGATTCCGGGAACGAGCAGTACTTC
-	TRBV25-1	-	TRBJ1-1	CASSEYFAGAYTEAFF	TGTGCCAGCAGTGAATATTTCGCAGGGGCCTACACTGAAGCTTTCTTT
TRBD1	TRBV7-6	-	TRBJ1-2	CASTPGGNYGYTF	TGTGCCAGCACACCAGGGGGGAACTATGGCTACACCTTC
-	TRBV25-1	-	TRBJ2-2	CASRGAPGVGELFF	TGTGCCAGCAGGGGAGCCCCGGGAGTCGGGGAGCTGTTTTTT
TRBD1	TRBV4-3	-	TRBJ1-2	CASSQDNAGGDGYTF	TGCGCCAGCAGCCAAGATAATGCAGGGGGCGACGGCTACACCTTC
-	TRBV5-4	-	TRBJ1-1	CASSFVGAEAFF	TGTGCCAGCAGCTTCGTTGGAGCTGAAGCTTTCTTT
TRBD1	TRBV12-5	once	TRBJ2-1	CASGPPTSGTEYNEQFF	TGTGCTAGTGGTCCCCCCACGTCCGGGACAGAGTACAATGAGCAGTTCTTC
-	TRBV27	few	TRBJ1-2	CASSLLAGDRKHLYGYTF	TGTGCCAGCAGTTTATTGGCGGGGGACCGGAAACACCTCTATGGCTACACCTTC
-	TRBV5-5	-	TRBJ2-3	CASAPTGSEPDTQYF	TGTGCCAGCGCCCCGACAGGTAGCGAGCCAGATACGCAGTATTTT
TRBD1	TRBV19	-	TRBJ1-5	CASSTQGAHQPQHF	TGTGCCAGTAGTACACAGGGGGCGCATCAGCCCCAGCATTTT
-	TRBV27	once	TRBJ2-7	CASRQWYGRESEQYF	TGTGCCAGCAGGCAATGGTATGGCCGGGAGAGCGAGCAGTACTTC
-	TRBV11-2	-	TRBJ2-7	CASSNSDRRYEQYF	TGTGCCAGCAGCAACTCCGACAGGAGGTACGAGCAGTACTTC
TRBD2	TRBV5-1	few	TRBJ2-2	CASSFLLAGVNTGELFF	TGCGCCAGCAGCTTCCTTCTAGCGGGAGTAAACACCGGGGAGCTGTTTTTT
TRBD2	TRBV5-1	-	TRBJ2-2	CASRLQLAGPLGTGELFF	TGCGCCAGCAGGTTGCAGCTAGCGGGTCCACTGGGGACCGGGGAGCTGTTTTTT
-	TRBV19	-	TRBJ1-5	CASSIDSLMGGNQPQHF	TGTGCCAGTAGTATAGATTCTCTGATGGGGGGAAATCAGCCCCAGCATTTT
TRBD1	TRBV6-5	-	TRBJ1-3	CASSYSTGGYGNTIYF	TGTGCCAGCAGTTACTCTACAGGGGGATATGGAAACACCATATATTTT
-	TRBV7-2	-	TRBJ1-5	CASSPGVNNQPQHF	TGTGCCAGCAGCCCAGGGGTAAACAATCAGCCCCAGCATTTT
-	TRBV6-5	few	TRBJ1-1	CASSYGLETGSRAFF	TGTGCCAGCAGTTACGGTCTAGAAACCGGGTCCCGAGCTTTCTTT
-	TRBV29-1	-	TRBJ2-3	CSVDIRGTRTDTQYF	TGCAGCGTTGACATAAGGGGCACCCGCACAGATACGCAGTATTTT
TRBD1	TRBV6-5	once	TRBJ2-7	CASSYGTDSYEQYF	TGTGCCAGCAGCTACGGGACAGACTCCTACGAGCAGTACTTC
TRBD2	TRBV6-5	few	TRBJ2-7	CASGRADYEQYF	TGTGCCAGCGGGAGGGCGGACTACGAGCAGTACTTC
TRBD2	TRBV4-1	few	TRBJ2-2	CASSEDVSGNFPGELFF	TGCGCCAGCAGCGAAGATGTAAGCGGGAACTTCCCCGGGGAGCTGTTTTTT
TRBD2	TRBV5-4	-	TRBJ2-7	CASSWGTSESYEQYF	TGTGCCAGCAGCTGGGGGACTAGCGAGTCCTACGAGCAGTACTTC
TRBD2	TRBV7-9	once	TRBJ2-4	CASSLTGTSGRAFKNIQYF	TGTGCCAGCAGCTTAACCGGGACTAGCGGGAGGGCCTTCAAAAACATTCAGTACTTC
TRBD1	TRBV19	-	TRBJ1-5	CASKPGTGYQPQHF	TGTGCCAGTAAGCCCGGGACAGGTTATCAGCCCCAGCATTTT
TRBD1	TRBV29-1	-	TRBJ2-7	CSVEGTGGRSYEQYF	TGCAGCGTTGAAGGGACAGGGGGCAGATCCTACGAGCAGTACTTC
TRBD1	TRBV11-2	-	TRBJ1-4	CASSVGQGWNEKLFF	TGTGCCAGCAGCGTAGGACAGGGATGGAATGAAAAACTGTTTTTT
TRBD1	TRBV19	-	TRBJ2-2	CASSMVVGQGAPGELFF	TGTGCCAGTAGTATGGTAGTGGGACAGGGGGCGCCCGGGGAGCTGTTTTTT
-	TRBV6-1	-	TRBJ2-1	CALNRVLSNNEQFF	TGTGCCCTCAACAGAGTACTGAGCAACAATGAGCAGTTCTTC
TRBD1	TRBV25-1	-	TRBJ1-2	CASSSPGQGIYGYTF	TGTGCCAGCAGTTCCCCGGGACAGGGCATCTATGGCTACACCTTC
-	TRBV6-6	once	TRBJ1-1	CASSPLGGSKNTEAFF	TGTGCCAGCAGTCCACTAGGAGGGTCAAAGAACACTGAAGCTTTCTTT
TRBD2	TRBV29-1	-	TRBJ2-2	CSVPSGANTGELFF	TGCAGCGTTCCTAGCGGAGCGAACACCGGGGAGCTGTTTTTT
-	TRBV4-2	-	TRBJ1-2	CASSQVTLSDYGYTF	TGTGCCAGCAGCCAAGTTACCTTATCGGACTATGGCTACACCTTC
TRBD2	TRBV11-2	few	TRBJ2-2	CASSYPEWEGLGGELFF	TGTGCCAGCAGCTACCCCGAGTGGGAGGGCCTTGGCGGGGAGCTGTTTTTT
-	TRBV6-7	-	TRBJ2-1	CASSPDRTTMIEQFF	TGTGCCAGCAGCCCCGACAGGACAACTATGATTGAGCAGTTCTTC
-	TRBV5-4	-	TRBJ2-3	CASSSKTNTDTQYF	TGTGCCAGCAGCTCCAAGACTAACACAGATACGCAGTATTTT
-	TRBV9	-	TRBJ2-1	CASSVGGVDEQFF	TGTGCCAGCAGCGTTGGCGGGGTCGATGAGCAGTTCTTC